One and the same sample provided the 18 T cell receptor beta chains below, sequenced in a study of T cells expressing NK-cell markers. TCRdb reprocessed the 5' RACE reads and keeps a single row for each CDR3 protein, giving no DNA. The listing records 300,000 to 500,000 distinct CDR3 sequences. The sample comprised blood T cells: a sorted CD56 or NKG2C T cell subset, CD4+ or CD8+ T cells, or bulk PBMC T cells (not recorded which). Every receptor here comes from a woman in her forties or fifties in good health.

This rearrangement joins TRBV15 to TRBJ2-1; the D gene TCRdb calls, TRBD2, cannot be checked with no DNA. This CDR3 region has 14 residues. CDR1 and CDR2 from the germline V gene are LNHNV and YYDKDF (reference sequence). CDR3: CATSKREYSHEQFF.

This chain links TRBV20-1 with TRBJ2-1; the D gene TCRdb calls, TRBD2, cannot be checked with no DNA. This CDR3 is 17 amino acids long. Germline CDR1 DFQATT, CDR2 SNEGSKA (reference sequence). The CDR3 region is CSASVLRLADSYNEQFF.

This chain uses TRBV18 with TRBJ2-4. CDR1 is KGHSH, CDR2 LQKENI, per germline. There are 16 residues in the CDR3. The CDR3 loop is CASSPPGGTVQNIQYF.

This CDR3 reads CASSYGAGMNTEAFF. This sequence joins TRBV2 and TRBJ1-1; the D gene TCRdb calls, TRBD1, cannot be checked with no DNA. This CDR3 is 15 amino acids long. The germline V gene has CDR1 SNHLY and CDR2 FYNNEI.

The rearrangement links TRBV7-2 to TRBJ2-1. CDR3 length: 16 residues. CDR1 SGHTA and CDR2 FQGNSA come from the germline V gene. The CDR3 sequence: CASSKNGPTYSNEQFF.

The chain combines TRBV6-6 with TRBJ1-2; TCRdb indicates TRBD1, and absent DNA this call remains unverified. Germline V CDR1 and CDR2: MNHNY, SVGAGI (reference sequence). The CDR3 covers 12 residues. The CDR3 protein is CASSSGVQGYTF.

The chain uses TRBV18 and TRBJ1-1; TCRdb reports TRBD1, a call that lacks DNA to check it against. The germline V gene encodes CDR1 KGHSH and CDR2 LQKENI. This CDR3 comprises 13 residues. This CDR3 reads CASSYNRETEAFF.

The chain links TRBV4-1 to TRBJ2-5; lacking DNA, the TRBD1 call made by TCRdb goes unchecked. This CDR3 is built from 17 residues. The V gene's germline CDR1 is MGHRA and CDR2 YSYEKL. CDR3 loop: CASSQGAIGGGRETQYF.

The chain links TRBV2 to TRBJ1-2. This CDR3 is 15 amino acids long. Germline V CDR1 and CDR2: SNHLY, FYNNEI. The CDR3 spells CASSAGGYDGYGYTF.

The gene calls are TRBV7-2 and TRBJ2-1; the D call from TCRdb, TRBD2, cannot be confirmed without DNA. Germline assignment: CDR1 SGHTA and CDR2 FQGNSA. The CDR3 sequence is 13 residues long. CDR3 amino acids: CASSLERAGLQFF. The variable domain in full, completed from reference TRBV7-2 and TRBJ2-1, reads GAGVSQSPSNKVTEKGKDVELRCDPISGHTALYWYRQSLGQGLEFLIYFQGNSAPDKSGLPSDRFSAERTGGSVSTLTIQRTQQEDSAVYLCASSLERAGLQFFGPGTRLTVL.

V gene TRBV10-3 combines with J gene TRBJ1-1. Germline-derived CDR1 and CDR2 are ENHRY and SYGVKD. The CDR3 is made up of 14 amino acids. CDR3 residues: CAISELEVNTEAFF.

V and J are TRBV2 and TRBJ2-1; the TCRdb call, TRBD1, lacks DNA for checking. Germline assignment: CDR1 SNHLY and CDR2 FYNNEI. The CDR3 is 13 residues long. Here the CDR3 reads CASILQGYNEQFF.

This chain joins TRBV6-5 and TRBJ2-3; as DNA is missing, the TRBD2 call by TCRdb cannot be tested. CDR1 and CDR2 (germline): MNHEY, SVGAGI. The CDR3 sequence is 17 residues long. CDR3 sequence: CASSYSVLAGAPDTQYF.

J is TRBJ1-6 and V is TRBV6-6. This CDR3 has 15 residues. Germline V gene data show CDR1 as MNHNY and CDR2 as SVGAGI (reference sequence). CDR3: CASSLEGTYNSPLHF.

V and J are TRBV7-8 and TRBJ1-1; TCRdb returns TRBD1, unconfirmable since there is no DNA. From germline, CDR1 is SGHVS and CDR2 FQNEAQ. The CDR3 is 13 residues long. The chain's CDR3 is CASSPRTGVEAFF.

The chain links TRBV5-4 to TRBJ2-1; no DNA is available, so the TRBD2 call from TCRdb remains unchecked. Germline assignment: CDR1 SGHNT and CDR2 YYREEE (reference sequence). This CDR3 has 16 amino acids. CDR3: CASSLESGRPYNEQFF.

V usage is TRBV10-3 and J usage is TRBJ2-7; with no DNA, the TCRdb D assignment of TRBD2 cannot be verified. Germline V lookup: CDR1 ENHRY, CDR2 SYGVKD. This CDR3 has 13 amino acids. The CDR3 sequence: CAIRGLNTYEQYF.

The V call is TRBV5-6, the J call TRBJ2-5. Per the germline V gene, CDR1 is SGHDT and CDR2 is YYEEEE. The length of the CDR3 is 13 residues. The CDR3: CASRPNPAGTQYF.